This T cell receptor (beta chain) originates from a study of patients and donors after allogeneic stem cell transplantation. The CDR3 is 17 amino acids. Trimming took off 4 bases at V and 0 bases at J, with 19 bases between the two ends. MiXCR, run by TCRdb on the RT-PCR reads, gives a single entry per CDR3 protein. In the table there are about a million distinct CDR3 sequences, roughly 18% of which are singletons. This chain connects TRBV12-3 or TRBV12-4 to TRBJ2-7; the D is unclear. The receptor's source is a human donor who was either an allogeneic HSCT recipient or a stem cell or donor lymphocyte infusion donor (not recorded which). It is not recorded whose cells these are; they may come from a transplant donor. Sequenced material: blood, either unsorted or a sorted T cell fraction (not recorded which). The DNA for the CDR3 is TGTGCCAGCAGTTCAACTGGACGGACCATCCGCTCCTACGAGCAGTACTTC. Amino acid sequence: CASSSTGRTIRSYEQYF.